The source of this T cell receptor beta chain is a study of T cells in Graves' hyperthyroidism and ophthalmopathy. Study-wide points: A model of 13 V-J features distinguished ophthalmopathy from stable hyperthyroidism.

For Graves' hyperthyroidism to be stable, ophthalmopathy could not progress within 18 months. PBMCs came from around 10 ml fresh peripheral blood. As to this clonotype: Its specificity is not known.

RNA transcripts yielded amplified TCR beta CDR3 regions. A first-round RT-PCR of the TCR CDR3 used the HTBI primer set. MiXCR, applied by TCRdb to the multiplex PCR reads, yields one record per CDR3 protein. The sample contains around 500,000 distinct CDR3 sequences, about 15% of which appear only once. The receptor was derived from a woman aged 40 to 50 with Graves' hyperthyroidism. Material: blood.

CDR3 sequence (DNA): TGTGCCAGCAGCCAAATGCCGCTAGCGGGGCCTAAAAATGAGCAGTTCTTC. Its protein product is CASSQMPLAGPKNEQFF. The rearrangement links TRBV3-1 to TRBJ2-1; 9 bases align to TRBD2. V dropped 2 bases and J dropped 7; count of bases not matched to a gene: 12. The CDR3 consists of 17 residues. In germline, CDR1 is LGHDT, CDR2 YNNKEL (reference sequence).